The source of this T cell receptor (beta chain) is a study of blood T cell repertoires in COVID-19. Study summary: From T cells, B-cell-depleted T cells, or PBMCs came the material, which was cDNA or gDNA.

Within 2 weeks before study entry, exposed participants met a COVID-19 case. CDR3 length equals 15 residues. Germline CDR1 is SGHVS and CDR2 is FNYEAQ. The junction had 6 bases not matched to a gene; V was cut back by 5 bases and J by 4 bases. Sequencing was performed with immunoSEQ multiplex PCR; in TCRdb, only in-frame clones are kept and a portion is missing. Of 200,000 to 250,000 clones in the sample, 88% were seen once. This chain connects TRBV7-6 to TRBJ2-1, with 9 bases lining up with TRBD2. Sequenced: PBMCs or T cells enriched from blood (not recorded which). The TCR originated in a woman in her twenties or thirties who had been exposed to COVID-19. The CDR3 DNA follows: TGTGCCAGCAGCACCGGGACTAGCAGTTACAATGAGCAGTTCTTC. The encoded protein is CASSTGTSSYNEQFF.